This note documents a single T cell receptor beta chain sequence. The antigen remains undetermined. Relative to the germline gene, one junction end is altered; a read error may explain this. The data originate from a study of cytomegalovirus exposure and HLA in healthy donors. The PCR made use of 60 Vbeta and 13 Jbeta primers. Profiling relied on immunoSEQ multiplex PCR, and the TCRdb table lists in-frame clones only, not all of them. The profile shows about 240,000 clones, approximately 80% of them singletons. Study-wide points: HLA alleles showed associations with roughly 17,000 TCR beta sequences in a later analysis, at a 0.05 false discovery rate.

In germline, CDR1 is SEHNR, CDR2 FQNEAQ (reference sequence). The CDR3 spans 18 residues. The V gene is TRBV7-9, the J gene TRBJ1-1, with 7 nucleotides matching TRBD1. The source of this sequence is an older woman in good health and CMV-seropositive. Input material: PBMCs. The CDR3 bases are TGTTCCAGCAGCAGAAGCAAGGGACAGATCAACATGAACACTGAAGCTTTCTTT. Encoded protein: CSSSRSKGQINMNTEAFF.